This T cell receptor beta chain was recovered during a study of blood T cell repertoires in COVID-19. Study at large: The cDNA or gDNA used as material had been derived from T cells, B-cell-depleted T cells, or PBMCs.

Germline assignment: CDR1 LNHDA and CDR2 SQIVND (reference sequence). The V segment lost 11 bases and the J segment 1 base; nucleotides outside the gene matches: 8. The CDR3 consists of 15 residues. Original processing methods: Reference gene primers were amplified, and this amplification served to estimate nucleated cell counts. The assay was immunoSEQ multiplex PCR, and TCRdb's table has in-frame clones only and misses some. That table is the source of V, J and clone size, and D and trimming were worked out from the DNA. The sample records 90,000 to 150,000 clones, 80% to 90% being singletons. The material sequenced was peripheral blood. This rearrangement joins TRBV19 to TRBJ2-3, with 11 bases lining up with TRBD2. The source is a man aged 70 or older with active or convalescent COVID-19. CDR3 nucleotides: TGTGCCGCATCCGCGGGACTAGCGGGCACAGATACGCAGTATTTT. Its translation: CAASAGLAGTDTQYF.